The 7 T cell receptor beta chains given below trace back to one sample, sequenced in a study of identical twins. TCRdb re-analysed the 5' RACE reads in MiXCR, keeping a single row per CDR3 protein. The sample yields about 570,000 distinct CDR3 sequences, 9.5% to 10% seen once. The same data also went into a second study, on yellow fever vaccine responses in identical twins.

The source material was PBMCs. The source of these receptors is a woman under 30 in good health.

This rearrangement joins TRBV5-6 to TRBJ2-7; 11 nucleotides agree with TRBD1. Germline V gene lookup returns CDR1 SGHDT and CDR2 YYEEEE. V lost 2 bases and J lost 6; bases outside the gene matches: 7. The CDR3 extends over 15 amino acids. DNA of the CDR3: TGTGCCAGCAGCTTTACCGGGACAGGGGGGCTCGAGCAGTACTTC. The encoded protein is CASSFTGTGGLEQYF.

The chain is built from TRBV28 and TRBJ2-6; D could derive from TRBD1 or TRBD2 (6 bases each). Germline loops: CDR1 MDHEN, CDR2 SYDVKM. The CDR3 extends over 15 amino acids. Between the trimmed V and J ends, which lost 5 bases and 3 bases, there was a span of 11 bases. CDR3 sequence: CASSLGGGGANVLTF. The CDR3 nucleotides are TGTGCCAGCAGTCTAGGGGGAGGTGGGGCCAACGTCCTGACTTTC.

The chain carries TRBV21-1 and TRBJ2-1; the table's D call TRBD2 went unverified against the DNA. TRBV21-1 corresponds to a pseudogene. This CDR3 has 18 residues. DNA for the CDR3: TGTGCCAGCACCCGACCCAAACTCCTAGCGGGAGGGCCAGATGAGCAGTTCTTC. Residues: CASTRPKLLAGGPDEQFF.

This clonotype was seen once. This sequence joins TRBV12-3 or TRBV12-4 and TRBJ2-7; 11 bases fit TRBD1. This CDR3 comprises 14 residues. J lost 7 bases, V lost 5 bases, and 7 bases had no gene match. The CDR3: CASSGGQGAREQYF. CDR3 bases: TGTGCCAGCAGTGGTGGACAGGGGGCGCGTGAGCAGTACTTC.

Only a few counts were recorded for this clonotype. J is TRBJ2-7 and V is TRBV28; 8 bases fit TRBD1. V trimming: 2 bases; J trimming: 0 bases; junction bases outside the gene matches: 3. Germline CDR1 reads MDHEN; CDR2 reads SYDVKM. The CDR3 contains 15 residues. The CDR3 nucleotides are TGTGCCAGCAGTTTAGACAGGGGCCGCTCCTACGAGCAGTACTTC. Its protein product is CASSLDRGRSYEQYF.

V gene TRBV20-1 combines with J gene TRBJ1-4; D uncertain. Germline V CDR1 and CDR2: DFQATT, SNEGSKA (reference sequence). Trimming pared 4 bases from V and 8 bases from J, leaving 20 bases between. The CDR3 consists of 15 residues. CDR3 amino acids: CSATEVAGKGEKLFF. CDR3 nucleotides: TGCAGTGCTACCGAAGTGGCAGGAAAGGGAGAAAAACTGTTTTTT.

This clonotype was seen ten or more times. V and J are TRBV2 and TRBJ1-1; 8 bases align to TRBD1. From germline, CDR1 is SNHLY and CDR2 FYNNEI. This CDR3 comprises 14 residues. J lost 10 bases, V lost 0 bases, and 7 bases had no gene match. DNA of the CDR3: TGTGCCAGCAGTGAAGCAACAGGGGGGTCTAGAGCTTTCTTT. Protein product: CASSEATGGSRAFF. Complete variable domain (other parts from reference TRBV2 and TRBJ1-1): EPEVTQTPSHQVTQMGQEVILRCVPISNHLYFYWYRQILGQKVEFLVSFYNNEISEKSEIFDDQFSVERPDGSNFTLKIRSTKLEDSAMYFCASSEATGGSRAFFGQGTRLTVV.